This TCR beta chain was obtained from a study of CD8+ T cells in alopecia areata. Broader study findings: Scalp sample data also include resident alphabeta T cells from normal skin.

The authors extracted RNA and reverse transcribed it into cDNA as the sequencing template. Assay: immunoSEQ multiplex PCR; the TCRdb copy retains only in-frame clones and omits some. The sample shows under 250,000 clones, around 65% of them seen only once. This clone was picked up a small number of times. The antigen is not known. V was pared by 5 bases and J by 2 bases, with 14 bases between. The CDR3 length is 15 residues. Germline-derived CDR1 and CDR2 are SGHKS and YYEKEE (reference sequence). The treatment is: oral pan-JAK inhibitor, 5-10 mg twice daily. It was from alopecia areata patients that lesional scalp punch biopsies and peripheral blood were collected.

The V gene is TRBV5-5, the J gene TRBJ1-5, with D perhaps matching TRBD1 (6 bases). The sequences come from CD4+ T cells sorted from blood, collected around week 46, from a patient treated with tofacitinib. The sequence was collected from a human donor with alopecia areata. CDR3 loop: CASSSSPGGNQPQHF. The CDR3 nucleotides are TGTGCCAGCAGTTCCTCCCCAGGGGGCAATCAGCCCCAGCATTTT.